A selection of T cell receptor beta chains follows, all from one sample in a study of long-term antiretroviral therapy in people with HIV. Measured with immunoSEQ multiplex PCR; TCRdb has only the in-frame clones, and not every one. The sample includes about 48,000 clones, about 86% seen only once; the top ten take roughly 3%. Specimen: unsorted PBMCs, collected 0.8 years after starting antiretroviral therapy. Receptor source: a woman aged 18-29 years with HIV. The CDR3 runs from the conserved cysteine through the conserved F or W. The D gene is left open where the match is weak. Only part of the rows carry a size: once, few, many, or a class if the clone is expanded.

v_call,j_call,clone_size,d_call,cdr3_nt,cdr3_aa
TRBV2,TRBJ2-7,.,TRBD1,TGTGCCAGCAGTACAGGGGGCTCCTACGAGCAGTACTTC,CASSTGGSYEQYF
TRBV5-1,TRBJ1-3,.,.,TGCGCCAGCAGCTTGGCCGTGGCACTTACCAGCTCTGGAAACACCATATATTTT,CASSLAVALTSSGNTIYF
TRBV11-2,TRBJ2-1,.,.,TGTGCCAGCAGCTTAGAAGGCGGGCTAACCTACAATGAGCAGTTCTTC,CASSLEGGLTYNEQFF
TRBV20-1,TRBJ2-7,.,.,TGCAGTGCTAGGTCGGGCGAGCAGTACTTC,CSARSGEQYF
TRBV7-2,TRBJ2-3,.,.,TGTGCCAGCAGTTCCGGGGGTGGGCAGGGGAAAGCAGATACGCAGTATTTT,CASSSGGGQGKADTQYF
TRBV10-1,TRBJ2-2,.,TRBD2,TGCGCCAGCTCCCAGCTCTTACTAGCGGGGGTCGGTTCCGGGGAGCTGTTTTTT,CASSQLLLAGVGSGELFF
TRBV19,TRBJ1-5,.,.,TGTGCCAGTACTCATTCCGGCGGGAATCAGCCCCAGCATTTT,CASTHSGGNQPQHF
TRBV5-1,TRBJ2-3,.,.,TGCGCCAGCAGCGGGCAGCCTAGGGGCACAGATACGCAGTATTTT,CASSGQPRGTDTQYF
TRBV28,TRBJ2-7,.,.,TGTGCCAGCAGTTTAATCCGGCCCCACTATAGCTCCTACGAGCAGTACTTC,CASSLIRPHYSSYEQYF
TRBV28,TRBJ2-3,.,.,TGTGCCAGCAGTTCTACGGAAAATACGCAGTATTTT,CASSSTENTQYF
TRBV7-8,TRBJ1-2,.,.,TGTGCCAGCAGCCCAAGGGTCGGGAGTGGATATGGCTACACCTTC,CASSPRVGSGYGYTF
TRBV5-4,TRBJ2-1,.,.,TGTGCCAGCAGCTTGGATCGGAGTGAGCAGTTCTTC,CASSLDRSEQFF
TRBV5-3,TRBJ1-2,.,.,TGTGCCAGAAGTCCCCGCGGGGCCCACTATGGCTACACCTTC,CARSPRGAHYGYTF
TRBV28,TRBJ1-1,.,TRBD1,TGTGCCAGCAGGGCAGGGGGAGAGGACACTGAAGCTTTCTTT,CASRAGGEDTEAFF
TRBV5-8,TRBJ2-1,.,TRBD2,TGTGCCAGCAGCTTGGGGACTAGCGGGGTCTACAATGAGCAGTTCTTC,CASSLGTSGVYNEQFF
TRBV27,TRBJ1-1,.,TRBD1,TGTGCCAGCAGTAGGGACAGGGAAAAAGCTTTCTTT,CASSRDREKAFF
TRBV6-5,TRBJ2-2,.,.,TGTGCCAGCAGTTCGGAAGGAGGGCCATTGAACGGGGAGCTGTTTTTT,CASSSEGGPLNGELFF
TRBV18,TRBJ1-1,.,.,TGTGCCAGCTCACATCAGGGTACAGTACCTTTGAACACTGAAGCTTTCTTT,CASSHQGTVPLNTEAFF
TRBV10-2,TRBJ2-7,.,.,TGCGCCACCGGAGGACTTGCCAGGTACGAGCAGTACTTC,CATGGLARYEQYF
TRBV5-1,TRBJ1-3,few,TRBD1,TGCGCCAGCAGCTTGGTCTCCCAGGGGGCAACTGGAAACACCATATATTTT,CASSLVSQGATGNTIYF
TRBV28,TRBJ2-7,.,.,TGTGCCAGCAGCCCCGTCGGTCCGCACGAGCAGTACTTC,CASSPVGPHEQYF
TRBV6-4,TRBJ1-4,.,TRBD1,TGTGCCACCCCGGACAGGGGAGGAGAAAAACTGTTTTTT,CATPDRGGEKLFF
TRBV9,TRBJ2-1,.,TRBD2,TGTGCCAGCAGCGTATTTGATAGCGGGAAGGGTTCAAGGAATGAGCAGTTCTTC,CASSVFDSGKGSRNEQFF